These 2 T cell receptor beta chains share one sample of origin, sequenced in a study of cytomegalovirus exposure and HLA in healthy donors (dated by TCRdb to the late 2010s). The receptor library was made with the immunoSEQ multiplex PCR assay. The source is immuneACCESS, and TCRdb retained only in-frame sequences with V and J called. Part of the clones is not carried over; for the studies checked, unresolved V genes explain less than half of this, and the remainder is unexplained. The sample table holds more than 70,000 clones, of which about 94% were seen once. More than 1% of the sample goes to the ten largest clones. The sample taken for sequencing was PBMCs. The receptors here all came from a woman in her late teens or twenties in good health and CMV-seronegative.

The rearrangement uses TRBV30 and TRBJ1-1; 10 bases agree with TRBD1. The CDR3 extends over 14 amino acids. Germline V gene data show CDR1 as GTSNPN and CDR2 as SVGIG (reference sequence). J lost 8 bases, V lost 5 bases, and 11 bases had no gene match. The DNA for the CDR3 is TGTGCCTGGGGTCTCCGGGACAGGGGTGCCGAAGCTTTCTTT. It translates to CAWGLRDRGAEAFF.

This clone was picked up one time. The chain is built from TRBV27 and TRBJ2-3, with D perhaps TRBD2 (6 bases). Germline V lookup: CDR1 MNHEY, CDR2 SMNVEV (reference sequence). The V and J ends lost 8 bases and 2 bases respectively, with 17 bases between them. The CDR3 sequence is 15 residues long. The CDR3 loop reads CASLYRGMPTDTQYF. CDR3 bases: TGTGCCAGCCTTTACCGGGGGATGCCCACAGATACGCAGTATTTT.